These T cell receptor beta chains were read from a single sample in a study of cytotoxic CD8 clonotypes in ibrutinib-treated CLL. Some clones are missing from TCRdb's copy, which holds only in-frame ones; the method was immunoSEQ multiplex PCR. The sample includes about 160,000 clones, roughly 80% of them seen just once. Sequenced material: PBMCs, taken after 12 months of ibrutinib treatment. The receptors stem from a human donor with chronic lymphocytic leukemia. CDR3s include the opening cysteine and the closing phenylalanine or tryptophan. Clone size is given for some rows only: seen once, a few or many times, or a class if the clone is expanded.

>TRBV7-2|NA
CASSPSREYEQYF
>TRBV19|NA
CASKGRLAHGSSYNEQFF
>TRBV4-3|once
CASSLLAGGSDEQFF
>TRBV28|NA
CASSLPSRTEAFF
>TRBV28|few
CASSRQQGGQQYF
>TRBV7-3|NA
CASSLSGGDNEQFF
>TRBV7-9|NA
CASSDFDYQPQHF
>TRBV7-9|once
CASSLDLGQETQYF
>TRBV2|NA
CASSATSYEQYF
>TRBV7-2|NA
CASSQRTSPGEQYF
>TRBV28|NA
CASSTGLPTDTQYF
>TRBV5-1|NA
CASSLGFGNEQFF
>TRBV25-1|NA
CAGTETNEKLFF
>TRBV7-2|NA
CASSLGLAGATGELFF
>TRBV2|NA
CASSATPGRQGENIQYF
>TRBV28|once
CASSRDGQQETQYF
>TRBV4-2|NA
CASSQEGHPRVDSPLHF
>TRBV6-6|NA
CASSYSGTGLYEQYF
>TRBV27|NA
CASRLQGISNQPQHF
>TRBV9|NA
CASSPGVGYEQYF
>TRBV4-3|NA
CASSQESHPQGLPQDTYGYTF
>TRBV7-3|NA
CASSSRDSVHLFWDEQFF
>TRBV19|NA
CASRMGRESEKLFF
>TRBV5-6|NA
CASSFQETQYF
>TRBV11-2|few
CASSLGLGGGVLTNTIYF
>TRBV5-1|NA
CASSVDAYGYTF
>TRBV28|NA
CASSWGGGAKNIQYF
>TRBV10-3|NA
CAINSGATDTQYF
>TRBV28|NA
CASSPSARGRPGNTIYF
>TRBV7-9|NA
CASSLPLIDYGYTF
>TRBV28|NA
CASSSPRDIPNNEQFF
>TRBV27|NA
CASRASGGLGEKLFF
>TRBV30|NA
CAWSVMNTGELFF
>TRBV5-3|NA
CARSKNGQGADTQYF
>TRBV18|NA
CASSSDRNTEAFF
>TRBV19|few
CASRSSGGRVTEAFF
>TRBV6-6|NA
CASSSWGNRDTQYF
>TRBV2|few
CASSEAGGPVDEKLFF
>TRBV6-5|NA
CASSYSPGPYEQYF
>TRBV6-1|NA
CASSYRSANYGYTF
>TRBV18|NA
CASSPPNGGEQYF
>TRBV28|NA
CASSLSWFTQGGTNIQYF
>TRBV5-1|NA
CASSLGAGAYEQYF
>TRBV4-1|NA
CASSHPRAGADTEAFF
>TRBV5-1|many
CASSPGEGRGEAFF
>TRBV2|NA
CASSENRVDNSPLHF
>TRBV2|NA
CASSETGTPTEAFF
>TRBV2|NA
CASSDGTGGFEAFF
>TRBV7-9|NA
CASSRRYLEETQYF
>TRBV5-1|NA
CASSSQGARGTGELFF
>TRBV5-1|NA
CASSPSGVYQETQYF
>TRBV11-2|NA
CASSSPQEGGSSYNEQFF
>TRBV20-1|NA
CSAMAQETQYF
>TRBV28|NA
CASSTLDIYGYTF
>TRBV28|NA
CASSSFRLTDGSTQYF
>TRBV28|few
CASSRGQGHYGYTF
>TRBV4-1|NA
CASSQDLWGRTNTEAFF
>TRBV11-2|NA
CASSLRATGGPFYGYTF